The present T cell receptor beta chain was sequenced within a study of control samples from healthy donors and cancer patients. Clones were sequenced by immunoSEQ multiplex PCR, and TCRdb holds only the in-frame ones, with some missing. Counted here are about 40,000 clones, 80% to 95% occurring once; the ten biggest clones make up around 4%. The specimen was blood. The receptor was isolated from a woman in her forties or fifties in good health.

This CDR3 reads CASTRWKQGEYTEAFF. As DNA, the CDR3 is TGCGCCAGCACTCGATGGAAACAGGGAGAGTACACTGAAGCTTTCTTT. This chain connects TRBV23-1 to TRBJ1-1, with D possibly TRBD1 on 6 matching bases. TRBV23-1 is known as an ORF, though its function is uncertain. The CDR3 contains 16 residues. V lost 7 bases and J lost 3, with 21 bases in between.